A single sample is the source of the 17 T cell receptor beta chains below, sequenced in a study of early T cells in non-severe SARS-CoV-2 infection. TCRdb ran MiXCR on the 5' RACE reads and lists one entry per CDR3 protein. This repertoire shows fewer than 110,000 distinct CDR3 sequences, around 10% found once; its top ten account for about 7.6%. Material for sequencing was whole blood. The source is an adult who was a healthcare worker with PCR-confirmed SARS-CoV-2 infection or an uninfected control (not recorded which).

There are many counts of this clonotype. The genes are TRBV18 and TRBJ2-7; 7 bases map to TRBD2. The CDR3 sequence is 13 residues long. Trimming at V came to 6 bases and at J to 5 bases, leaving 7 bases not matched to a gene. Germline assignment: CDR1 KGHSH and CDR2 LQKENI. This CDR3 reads CASSGGGRDEQYF. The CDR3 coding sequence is TGTGCCAGCTCTGGGGGAGGGAGAGACGAGCAGTACTTC.

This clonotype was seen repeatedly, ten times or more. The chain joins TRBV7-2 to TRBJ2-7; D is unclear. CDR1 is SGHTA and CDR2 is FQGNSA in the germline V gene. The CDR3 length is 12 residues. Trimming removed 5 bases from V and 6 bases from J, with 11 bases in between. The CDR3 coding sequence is TGTGCCAGCAGCCTCCCGTCCCTCGAGCAGTACTTC. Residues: CASSLPSLEQYF.

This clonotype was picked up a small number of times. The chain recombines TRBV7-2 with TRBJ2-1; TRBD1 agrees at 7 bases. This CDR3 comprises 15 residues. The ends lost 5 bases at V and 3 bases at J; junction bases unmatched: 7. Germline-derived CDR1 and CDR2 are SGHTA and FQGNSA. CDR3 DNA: TGTGCCAGCAGCCCCGGGACAGCGAGCTACAATGAGCAGTTCTTC. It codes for CASSPGTASYNEQFF.

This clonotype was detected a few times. As DNA, the CDR3 is TGTGCCAGCAGCCATTCAGAGACCCAGTACTTC. It yields the protein CASSHSETQYF. The genes are TRBV14 and TRBJ2-5; D unclear. V lost 3 bases and J 4 bases, leaving 3 bases between the germline ends. The CDR3 consists of 11 residues. Germline-derived CDR1 and CDR2 are SGHDN and FVKESK.

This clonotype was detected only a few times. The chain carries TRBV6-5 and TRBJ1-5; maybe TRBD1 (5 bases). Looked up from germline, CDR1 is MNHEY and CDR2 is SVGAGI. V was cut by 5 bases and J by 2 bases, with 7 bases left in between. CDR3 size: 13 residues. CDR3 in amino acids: CASSQGGNQPQHF. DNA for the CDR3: TGTGCCAGCAGTCAAGGGGGCAATCAGCCCCAGCATTTT.

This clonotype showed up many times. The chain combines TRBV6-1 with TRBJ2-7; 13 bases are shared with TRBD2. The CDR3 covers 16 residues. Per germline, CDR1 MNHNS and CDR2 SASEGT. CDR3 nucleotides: TGTGCGACCAAGCGAACTAGCGGGAGGGGCTCCTACGAGCAGTACTTC. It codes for CATKRTSGRGSYEQYF.

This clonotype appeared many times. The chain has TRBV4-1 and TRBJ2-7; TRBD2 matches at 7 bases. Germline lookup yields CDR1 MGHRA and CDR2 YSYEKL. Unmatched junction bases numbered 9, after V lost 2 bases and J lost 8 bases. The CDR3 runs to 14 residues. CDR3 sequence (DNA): TGCGCCAGCAGCCAATCGTGGACTAGTCCCCAGCAGTACTTC. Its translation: CASSQSWTSPQQYF.

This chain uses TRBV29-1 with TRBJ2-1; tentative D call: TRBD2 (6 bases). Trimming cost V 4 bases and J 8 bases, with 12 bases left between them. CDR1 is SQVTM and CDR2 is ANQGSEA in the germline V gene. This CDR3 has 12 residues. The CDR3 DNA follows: TGCAGCGTTGGGGTCCCGGGGGATGAGCAGTTCTTC. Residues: CSVGVPGDEQFF.

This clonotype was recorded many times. DNA of the CDR3: TGCGCCAGCAGTGGTAGCGGGAGGGCCGAAGATACGCAGTATTTT. It codes for CASSGSGRAEDTQYF. The chain uses TRBV5-1 and TRBJ2-3, with 11 bases identical to TRBD2. Germline CDR1 is SGHRS and CDR2 is YFSETQ. This CDR3 contains 15 residues. J was trimmed by 5 bases and V by 5 bases; bases with no gene match: 7.

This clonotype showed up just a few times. The CDR3 reads CASSNPLVTEAFF. The DNA for the CDR3 is TGTGCCAGCAGTAACCCGCTCGTTACCGAAGCTTTCTTT. The V gene is TRBV6-5, the J gene TRBJ1-1; no reliable D call. The V end was cut by 5 bases, the J end by 8 bases, with 15 bases between. The CDR3 is made up of 13 amino acids. Germline values: CDR1 MNHEY, CDR2 SVGAGI.

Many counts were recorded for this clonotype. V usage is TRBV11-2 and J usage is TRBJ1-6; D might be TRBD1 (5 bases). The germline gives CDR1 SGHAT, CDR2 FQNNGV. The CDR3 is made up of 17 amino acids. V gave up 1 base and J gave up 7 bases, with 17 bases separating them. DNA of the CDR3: TGTGCCAGCAGCTTAGGCCGGGAAAAAGGGGCAAATTCACCCCTCCACTTT. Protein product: CASSLGREKGANSPLHF.

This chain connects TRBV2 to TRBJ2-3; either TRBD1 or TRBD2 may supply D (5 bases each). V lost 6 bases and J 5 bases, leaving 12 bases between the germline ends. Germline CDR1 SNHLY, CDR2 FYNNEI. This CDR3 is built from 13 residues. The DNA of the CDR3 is TGTGCCAGCAGCGAGGGGATGGGAGATACGCAGTATTTT. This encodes CASSEGMGDTQYF.

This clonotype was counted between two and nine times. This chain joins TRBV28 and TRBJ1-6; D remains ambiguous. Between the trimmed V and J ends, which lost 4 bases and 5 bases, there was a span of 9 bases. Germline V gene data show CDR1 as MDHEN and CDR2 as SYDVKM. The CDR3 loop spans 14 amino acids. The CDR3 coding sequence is TGTGCCAGCAGTTCGGGTCCCAATAATTCACCCCTCCACTTT. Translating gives CASSSGPNNSPLHF.

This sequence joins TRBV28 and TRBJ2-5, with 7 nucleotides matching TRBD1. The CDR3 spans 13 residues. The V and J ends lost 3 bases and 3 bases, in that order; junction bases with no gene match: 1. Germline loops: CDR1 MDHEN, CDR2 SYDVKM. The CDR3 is CASSLGQKETQYF. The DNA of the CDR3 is TGTGCCAGCAGTTTGGGACAGAAAGAGACCCAGTACTTC.

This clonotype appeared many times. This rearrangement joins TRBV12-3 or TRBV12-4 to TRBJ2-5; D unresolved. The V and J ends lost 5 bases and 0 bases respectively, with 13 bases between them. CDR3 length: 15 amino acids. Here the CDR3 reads CASSPTSAYQETQYF. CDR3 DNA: TGTGCCAGCAGTCCGACATCAGCGTACCAAGAGACCCAGTACTTC.

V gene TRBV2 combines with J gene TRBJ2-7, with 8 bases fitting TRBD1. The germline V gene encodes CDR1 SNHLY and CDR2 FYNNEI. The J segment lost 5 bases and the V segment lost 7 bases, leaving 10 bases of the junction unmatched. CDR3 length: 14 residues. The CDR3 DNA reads TGTGCCAGCACGCCCTGGACAGGGAAGGACGAGCAGTACTTC. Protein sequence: CASTPWTGKDEQYF.

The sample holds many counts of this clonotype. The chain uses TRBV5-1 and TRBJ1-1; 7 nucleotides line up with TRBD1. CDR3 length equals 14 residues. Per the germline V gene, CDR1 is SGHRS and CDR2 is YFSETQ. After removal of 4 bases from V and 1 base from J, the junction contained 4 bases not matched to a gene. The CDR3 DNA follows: TGCGCCAGCAGCAGGAGACAGGGGAACACTGAAGCTTTCTTT. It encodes CASSRRQGNTEAFF.